The clone carrying this TCR beta chain was picked up one time. The sample is drawn from a study of OX40 agonist ivuxolimab in advanced cancers. Here immunoSEQ multiplex PCR was the method, and the copy in TCRdb shows in-frame clones only, minus some. Among 55,000 to 95,000 clones listed, 70% to 90% were seen once. The V and J ends lost 0 bases and 9 bases respectively, with 9 bases between them. CDR1 is SGHTA, CDR2 FQGTGA, per germline. The CDR3 runs 13 residues. The chain combines TRBV7-3 with TRBJ1-5; weak D call: TRBD1 (5 bases). The specimen comprised CD4+ or CD8+ T cells sorted from blood, sampled in a trial of the OX40 agonist ivuxolimab. This sequence was found in an adult with an advanced solid tumor such as melanoma, head and neck, liver or kidney cancer. The CDR3 loop is CASSLTGDRPQHF. CDR3 DNA sequence: TGTGCCAGCAGCTTAACCGGGGACCGGCCCCAGCATTTT.